The clone carrying this TCR beta chain is a singleton in its sample. This sample is part of a study of blood T cells in healthy people across ages. Every donor provided approximately 9.2 milliliters of peripheral blood. A sample-barcoded 5' primer and a J-beta primer mix were used in a second PCR of roughly 7 to 11 cycles. TCRdb itself ran the 5' RACE reads through MiXCR, one entry per CDR3 protein. The data hold 700,000 to 800,000 distinct CDR3 sequences, with roughly 45% observed a single time. The CDR3 is made up of 11 amino acids. V was trimmed by 7 bases and J by 4 bases, leaving 10 bases between them. The germline CDR1 and CDR2 sequences are SQVTM and ANQGSEA.

The sample consisted of blood. This sequence joins TRBV29-1 and TRBJ1-2; D is unresolved. This clonotype originated in a woman in her fifties or sixties in good health. CDR3 amino acids: CSASGTYGYTF. The CDR3 coding sequence is TGCAGCGCCAGCGGAACCTATGGCTACACCTTC.